The T cell receptor (beta chain) described here comes from a study of T-cell reconstitution after alpha-beta-depleted transplantation in children. CDR1 and CDR2 (germline): SGHRS, YFSETQ. This CDR3 has 11 residues. Unmatched junction bases numbered 7, after V lost 4 bases and J lost 15 bases. Unique molecular identifiers were used in preparing the TCRbeta library. TCRdb used MiXCR to reprocess the PCR reads, holding one entry per CDR3 protein. In the table there are 75,000 to 100,000 distinct CDR3 sequences, about 8% of which are singletons. This clonotype was seen many times. The sample was PBMCs from the stem cell graft donor, taken from the stem cell graft. The chain carries TRBV5-1 and TRBJ2-1; TRBD1 matches at 7 bases. The sequence came from a human donor who donated a stem cell graft to a child with congenital amegakaryocytic thrombocytopenia. DNA of the CDR3: TGCGCCAGCAGCCAAGGGGGCACGGCGTTCTTC. This codes for CASSQGGTAFF.